These 20 T cell receptor beta chains originate from one sample sequenced in a study of tumor-infiltrating lymphocytes in oesophageal squamous cell carcinoma. TCRdb independently ran MiXCR on the PCR reads; one entry per CDR3 protein. The repertoire holds under 20,000 distinct CDR3 sequences, with under 40% as singletons. The specimen was blood. These receptors originate from a male donor with esophageal squamous cell carcinoma.

The chain carries TRBV5-1 and TRBJ2-7, with D tentatively TRBD2 (6 bases). The CDR3 contains 15 residues. The germline gives CDR1 SGHRS, CDR2 YFSETQ. V was clipped by 4 bases and J by 7 bases, with 21 bases between them. The CDR3 region has the DNA TGCGCCAGCAGCCCCGGGGGATCCGGGCTCAATGAGCAGTACTTC. Its protein product is CASSPGGSGLNEQYF.

This clonotype is classed as medium-sized. Germline and junction disagree at one end, which may indicate a read error. The rearrangement links TRBV7-3 to TRBJ2-4; D is possibly TRBD2 (6 bases). CDR1 and CDR2 (germline): SGHTA, FQGTGA. The length of the CDR3 is 13 residues. CDR3 residues: CASSFGTASPLHF. The DNA of the CDR3 is TGTGCCAGCAGCTTCGGGACTGCTTCACCCCTCCACTTC.

This clonotype occurred a few times. With a much larger clone just one base away, this may be a read error. This chain joins TRBV5-8 and TRBJ2-1; weak D call: TRBD2 (5 bases). CDR1 and CDR2 (germline): SGHTS, YDEGEE. V lost 4 bases, J lost 10 bases, and 12 bases lay in between. CDR3 length: 12 amino acids. The chain's CDR3 is CASSSTRSEQFF. In DNA form, the CDR3 reads TGTGCCAGCAGCAGTACTAGATCCGAGCAGTTCTTC.

This clonotype has at least ten counts. The chain is built from TRBV5-5 and TRBJ1-5; the D gene is possibly TRBD1 (5 bases). V was trimmed by 1 base and J by 2 bases, leaving 10 bases between them. Per the germline V gene, CDR1 is SGHKS and CDR2 is YYEKEE (reference sequence). CDR3 length equals 15 residues. DNA for the CDR3: TGTGCCAGCAGCTTGCTGGGGGAGGGCAATCAGCCCCAGCATTTT. Its translation: CASSLLGEGNQPQHF.

This clonotype was seen ten or more times. V and J are TRBV5-1 and TRBJ2-3; the D is unclear. The ends were cut back, 3 bases at V and 2 bases at J, with 10 bases in the middle. This CDR3 comprises 14 residues. Looked up from germline, CDR1 is SGHRS and CDR2 is YFSETQ. The DNA for the CDR3 is TGCGCCAGCAGCTCCGGTCCCACCACAGATACGCAGTATTTT. This gives the protein CASSSGPTTDTQYF.

The J gene is TRBJ2-3, the V gene TRBV7-4; D is possibly TRBD1 or TRBD2 (5 bases each). Trimming removed 0 bases at V and 0 bases at J, with 10 bases between. This CDR3 has 16 residues. CDR1 is SGHVT and CDR2 is SQSDAQ in the germline V gene. This CDR3 reads CASSLARGASTDTQYF. The CDR3 DNA sequence: TGTGCCAGCAGCTTAGCGCGAGGGGCGAGCACAGATACGCAGTATTTT.

By sample share, this clonotype is medium-sized. Since a much larger clone is just one base distant, this may be a read error. The V gene is TRBV7-9, the J gene TRBJ2-1; perhaps TRBD2 as D (6 bases). The J call may be incorrect, as the DNA end agrees better with TRBJ2-7. Germline V gene data show CDR1 as SEHNR and CDR2 as FQNEAQ (reference sequence). The CDR3 is 15 residues long. CDR3 sequence (DNA): TGTGCCAGCAGCCCTTGGGAGGACTCCTACAATGAGCAGTACTTC. It codes for CASSPWEDSYNEQYF.

By share, this clonotype counts as large. The chain employs TRBV7-2 and TRBJ2-2, with 11 nucleotides matching TRBD1. The trim removed 5 bases at V and 6 bases at J, leaving 2 bases unmatched. Germline loops: CDR1 SGHTA, CDR2 FQGNSA. The CDR3 is 14 residues long. The CDR3 region is CASSMGQGAGELFF. In DNA, the CDR3 is TGTGCCAGCAGCATGGGACAGGGGGCCGGGGAGCTGTTTTTT. Together with reference TRBV7-2 and TRBJ2-2, the CDR3 gives the full variable domain: GAGVSQSPSNKVTEKGKDVELRCDPISGHTALYWYRQSLGQGLEFLIYFQGNSAPDKSGLPSDRFSAERTGGSVSTLTIQRTQQEDSAVYLCASSMGQGAGELFFGEGSRLTVL.

As regards this clonotype: No conserved phenylalanine or tryptophan is present at the end of the CDR3, so a read error is the likely explanation. No DNA is shown, since the ends of the CDR3 on it are uncertain; the CDR3 is the one TCRdb lists. V gene TRBV7-2 combines with J gene TRBJ2-6; the table assigns TRBD2, which was not confirmed against the DNA. The CDR3 length is 16 residues, termini included. CDR1 SGHTA and CDR2 FQGNSA come from the germline V gene. The CDR3 sequence is CASSQGPALDEQFFGA.

This clonotype was seen just once. The chain couples TRBV7-2 to TRBJ2-7, with 9 bases identical to TRBD2. Matching the DNA end better, TRBJ2-5 makes the J call doubtful. The CDR3 is 16 amino acids. Germline V gene data show CDR1 as SGHTA and CDR2 as FQGNSA. The CDR3 nucleotides are TGTGCCAGCAGCTTAGGTCCCCTAGCGGGGCAAGAGACCCAGTACTTC. It translates to CASSLGPLAGQETQYF.

This clonotype was seen many times. The gene calls are TRBV27 and TRBJ2-3; the D gene is possibly TRBD1 (6 bases). Trimming cost V 4 bases and J 0 bases, with 14 bases left between them. The V gene's germline CDR1 is MNHEY and CDR2 SMNVEV (reference sequence). CDR3 size: 16 residues. CDR3 in DNA: TGTGCCAGCAGTTCGTGGACAGCTTCAAGCACAGATACGCAGTATTTT. It translates to CASSSWTASSTDTQYF.

This clonotype was picked up one time. The rearrangement links TRBV7-6 to TRBJ2-7, with a possible D match to TRBD1 (6 bases). The DNA end favors TRBJ2-1, so the J call may be wrong. Germline CDR1 SGHVS, CDR2 FNYEAQ. This CDR3 has 15 residues. CDR3 DNA: TGTGCCAGCAGCTTAGGAGGACCAAAGGGGGAGACCCAGTTCTTC. Translating gives CASSLGGPKGETQFF.

As to this clonotype: Mismatch with germline at one junction end may stem from a read error. V and J are TRBV7-3 and TRBJ2-3; D is perhaps TRBD1 or TRBD2 (5 bases each). The CDR3 is made up of 14 amino acids. Germline V gene lookup returns CDR1 SGHTA and CDR2 FQGTGA. The CDR3 spells CAGSLTPGPGELYF. CDR3 bases: TGTGCCGGCAGCTTAACCCCAGGGCCCGGGGAGCTGTACTTC.

The V and J genes are TRBV7-8 and TRBJ2-7, with 9 bases identical to TRBD1. The J call may not be correct, given that the DNA end is closer to TRBJ1-2. This CDR3 has 15 residues. Per germline, CDR1 SGHVS and CDR2 FQNEAQ. The DNA of the CDR3 is TGTGCCAGCAGCGGATCCGGGACAGGGTGGAGAGGCTACACCTTC. It is translated as CASSGSGTGWRGYTF.

This clonotype was counted only a few times. This CDR3 fails to terminate in the conserved phenylalanine or tryptophan, so it likely reflects a read error. The DNA is left out, because the CDR3 cannot be placed on it with certainty; the CDR3 is given as TCRdb lists it. The chain links TRBV6-1 to TRBJ2-1; the table calls TRBD1, which could not be checked here. Termini included, the CDR3 measures 15 amino acids. Germline CDR1 and CDR2: MNHNS and SASEGT. The CDR3 sequence: CASRGGAYYGYTFGS.

In nucleotides, the CDR3 is TGCGCCAGCAGCCAACAACAACTAGCGCCGATCTACGAGCAGTACTTC. Translation gives CASSQQQLAPIYEQYF. The rearrangement uses TRBV4-1 and TRBJ2-7; 7 bases match TRBD2. V shed 2 bases, J shed 3 bases, and the junction held 10 bases outside the gene matches. The germline V gene encodes CDR1 MGHRA and CDR2 YSYEKL. CDR3 length: 16 residues.

Ten or more counts support this clonotype. The chain combines TRBV24-1 with TRBJ1-1; D not resolved. Germline V gene sequence: CDR1 KGHDR, CDR2 SFDVKD. V lost 4 bases, J lost 0 bases, and 11 bases lay in between. The CDR3 extends over 15 amino acids. The CDR3, as DNA: TGTGCCACCAGTGACCAGGAGTTTATGAACACTGAAGCTTTCTTT. Its translation: CATSDQEFMNTEAFF.

This clonotype was observed many times. The rearrangement links TRBV10-3 to TRBJ1-4; possible D gene TRBD1, 5 bases. CDR3 length equals 13 residues. Germline V gives CDR1 ENHRY, CDR2 SYGVKD. V lost 4 bases to trimming and J lost 7 bases, with 10 bases between them. DNA of the CDR3: TGTGCCATCAGTGGTGTAGGGGTTGAAAAACTGTTTTTT. Protein product: CAISGVGVEKLFF.

In its sample, this clonotype was seen many times. A much larger clone lies a single base off, so this may be a read error. This chain uses TRBV6-1 with TRBJ2-7; 13 positions agree with TRBD2. V lost 5 bases, J lost 7 bases, and 20 bases stayed unmatched. This CDR3 has 19 residues. Per germline, CDR1 MNHNS and CDR2 SASEGT. CDR3 DNA sequence: TGTGCCAGCAGTTATAGACCCCTTCTGACTAGCGGGAGGAGCAATGAGCAGTACTTC. It encodes CASSYRPLLTSGRSNEQYF.

This clonotype was counted at least ten times. This may be a read error: a much more frequent sequence differs by one nucleotide. This rearrangement joins TRBV7-2 to TRBJ2-7; the D gene is possibly TRBD1 (6 bases). Germline-derived CDR1 and CDR2 are SGHTA and FQGNSA. Trimming removed 5 bases at V and 7 bases at J, with 18 bases between. The CDR3 is 14 amino acids. The CDR3 protein is CASSPMGAYNEQYF. The CDR3 DNA is TGTGCCAGCAGCCCCATGGGGGCCTACAATGAGCAGTACTTC.